This TCR beta chain emerged from a study of blood T cell repertoires in COVID-19. The overall study: Samples came from the United States, Italy and Spain, spanning acute and convalescent COVID-19. In each case, the material was cDNA or gDNA derived from T cells, B-cell-depleted T cells, or PBMCs.

Germline CDR1 is LGHNA and CDR2 is YSLEER. The J segment lost 5 bases and the V segment lost 3 bases, leaving 9 bases of the junction unmatched. The CDR3 runs 15 residues. How the authors handled the data: Counts of nucleated cells, estimated from reference gene primer amplification, were obtained. TCRdb's copy holds only in-frame clones and misses some; the assay was immunoSEQ multiplex PCR. The D gene and trimming were derived from the DNA, and the V and J assignments and clone size from that table. The sample records fewer than 150,000 clones, around 76% being singletons. The genes are TRBV4-3 and TRBJ1-1, with TRBD1 identical over 7 bases. The receptor was derived from a man between 70 and 80 years old with acute or convalescent COVID-19. Sequencing used peripheral blood. The CDR3 DNA reads as TGCGCCAGCAGCCATCCCGACAGGGCGAGAACTGAAGCTTTCTTT. Protein sequence: CASSHPDRARTEAFF.